This TCR beta chain was sequenced during a study of response to subunit inactivated influenza vaccine. Study-wide points: It was the authors' suggestion that each seasonal influenza vaccination recruits few new T cells.

Using its own MiXCR run on the RT-PCR reads, TCRdb lists one record per CDR3 protein. The sample includes about 180,000 distinct CDR3 sequences, around 10% seen only once; the top ten take roughly 36%. A note on this clonotype: Its antigen is currently unknown.

CDR1 is SGHTA, CDR2 FQGNSA, per germline. This CDR3 spans 15 amino acids. V dropped 3 bases and J dropped 1 base, with 11 bases sitting between them. J is TRBJ2-3 and V is TRBV7-2; tentative D call: TRBD2 (5 bases). This TCR was recovered from a man aged 45-69 years who received an inactivated influenza vaccine. The source was CD8+ T cells sorted from PBMCs, collected 23 to 25 months after vaccination. The CDR3 DNA sequence: TGTGCCAGCAGCTTCGACGGACTTGGCACAGATACGCAGTATTTT. This translates into CASSFDGLGTDTQYF.